The rows below give T cell receptor beta chains drawn from one sample of a study of cytomegalovirus exposure and HLA in healthy donors. The table came from immunoSEQ multiplex PCR; TCRdb's copy has only in-frame clones and leaves some out. The sample gives approximately 100,000 clones, around 77% of which show up once; roughly 9.8% is in the top ten. What was sequenced was PBMCs. These receptors came from a man aged 40-49 years in good health and CMV-seropositive. CDR3s include the opening cysteine and the closing phenylalanine or tryptophan. The D gene is left open where the match is weak. Where a row states a size, it is once, few, many or the class of an expanded clone; other rows omit it.

d_call: TRBD2
clone_size: NA
j_call: TRBJ2-1
v_call: TRBV11-2
cdr3_nt: TGTGCCAGCATAACTAGCGGGGGGATGTACAATGAGCAGTTCTTC
cdr3_aa: CASITSGGMYNEQFF

d_call: TRBD1
clone_size: NA
j_call: TRBJ1-4
v_call: TRBV18
cdr3_nt: TGTGCCAGCTCACCACTGGACAGGGGTGCAACTAATGAAAAACTGTTTTTT
cdr3_aa: CASSPLDRGATNEKLFF

d_call: TRBD1
clone_size: NA
j_call: TRBJ2-2
v_call: TRBV27
cdr3_nt: TGTGCCAGCAGTGGGGGACAGGGAGCTTTGTACGGGGAGCTGTTTTTT
cdr3_aa: CASSGGQGALYGELFF

d_call: NA
clone_size: once
j_call: TRBJ2-7
v_call: TRBV6-1
cdr3_nt: TGTGCCAGCAGTCAACCGGCAGGGGGGCCGGACGAGCAGTACTTC
cdr3_aa: CASSQPAGGPDEQYF

d_call: NA
clone_size: NA
j_call: TRBJ1-6
v_call: TRBV28
cdr3_nt: TGTGCCAGCAGTTCCCAGGGGATCCGGACCCTCCACTTT
cdr3_aa: CASSSQGIRTLHF

d_call: NA
clone_size: NA
j_call: TRBJ2-4
v_call: TRBV14
cdr3_nt: TGTGCCAGCAGCCAAGATATAGCCAAAAACATTCAGTACTTC
cdr3_aa: CASSQDIAKNIQYF

d_call: TRBD1
clone_size: NA
j_call: TRBJ1-2
v_call: TRBV9
cdr3_nt: TGTGCCAGCAGCGTAGTGTCACAGGGGGGGAGCTATGGCTACACCTTC
cdr3_aa: CASSVVSQGGSYGYTF

d_call: TRBD2
clone_size: NA
j_call: TRBJ2-4
v_call: TRBV29-1
cdr3_nt: TGCAGCGTTGAGCTAGCGGGGGGGCAGTTAAACATTCAGTACTTC
cdr3_aa: CSVELAGGQLNIQYF

d_call: TRBD1
clone_size: NA
j_call: TRBJ2-1
v_call: TRBV5-1
cdr3_nt: TGCGCCAGCAGCCGTGACAGGGGAGACTCCAATGAGCAGTTCTTC
cdr3_aa: CASSRDRGDSNEQFF

d_call: NA
clone_size: NA
j_call: TRBJ1-2
v_call: TRBV11-2
cdr3_nt: TGTGCCAGCAGCCCGAGGGCGAGCTATGGCTACACCTTC
cdr3_aa: CASSPRASYGYTF

d_call: TRBD2
clone_size: few
j_call: TRBJ2-2
v_call: TRBV7-8
cdr3_nt: TGTGCCAGCAGCCCCATACAGCGGGGCCGAGGGCGTGGCACCGGGGAGCTGTTTTTT
cdr3_aa: CASSPIQRGRGRGTGELFF

d_call: TRBD1
clone_size: NA
j_call: TRBJ1-1
v_call: TRBV6-5
cdr3_nt: TGTGCCAGCAGTCCTCACGACAGGGTGTACACTGAAGCTTTCTTT
cdr3_aa: CASSPHDRVYTEAFF

d_call: TRBD1
clone_size: few
j_call: TRBJ1-1
v_call: TRBV2
cdr3_nt: TGTGCCAGCAGAGGCGCCGGGACAGAACAGAACACTGAAGCTTTCTTT
cdr3_aa: CASRGAGTEQNTEAFF

d_call: NA
clone_size: few
j_call: TRBJ2-1
v_call: TRBV6-1
cdr3_nt: TGTGCCAGCAGTGAAGCGGGGGGTCACAATGAGCAGTTCTTC
cdr3_aa: CASSEAGGHNEQFF

d_call: NA
clone_size: few
j_call: TRBJ1-5
v_call: TRBV6-6
cdr3_nt: TGTGCCAGCAGCTTCCCAGGGGCCGGACAGCCCCAGCATTTT
cdr3_aa: CASSFPGAGQPQHF

d_call: NA
clone_size: NA
j_call: TRBJ1-6
v_call: TRBV27
cdr3_nt: TGTGCCAGCAGTATGGGCGGGGTTAGCTCCTATAATTCACCCCTCCACTTT
cdr3_aa: CASSMGGVSSYNSPLHF

d_call: TRBD1
clone_size: NA
j_call: TRBJ2-2
v_call: TRBV7-6
cdr3_nt: TGTGCCAGCAGCTTACCCCGGACAGGGCGTACGAACACCGGGGAGCTGTTTTTT
cdr3_aa: CASSLPRTGRTNTGELFF

d_call: NA
clone_size: NA
j_call: TRBJ2-7
v_call: TRBV5-8
cdr3_nt: TGTGCCAGCAGCTTTTCGAGGGCAGCTCGTGAGTTC
cdr3_aa: CASSFSRAAREF

d_call: NA
clone_size: NA
j_call: TRBJ2-5
v_call: TRBV5-1
cdr3_nt: TGCGCCAGCAGCGTCACCGGGGGAAAAACGTACTTC
cdr3_aa: CASSVTGGKTYF

d_call: TRBD1
clone_size: NA
j_call: TRBJ2-7
v_call: TRBV6-6
cdr3_nt: TGTGCCAGCAGTCACCCGGACAGGGGACGGTACGAGCAGTACTTC
cdr3_aa: CASSHPDRGRYEQYF

d_call: TRBD2
clone_size: NA
j_call: TRBJ2-2
v_call: TRBV18
cdr3_nt: TGTGCCAGCTCACCACCGGGACTAGCGGGGGTCAGGAACACCGGGGAGCTGTTTTTT
cdr3_aa: CASSPPGLAGVRNTGELFF

d_call: NA
clone_size: NA
j_call: TRBJ1-2
v_call: TRBV28
cdr3_nt: TGTGCCAGCCTTCAGGGATCCAACTATGGCTACACCTTC
cdr3_aa: CASLQGSNYGYTF

d_call: NA
clone_size: NA
j_call: TRBJ2-2
v_call: TRBV4-1
cdr3_nt: TGCGCCAGCACCCGGGGACACAACACCGGGGAGCTGTTTTTT
cdr3_aa: CASTRGHNTGELFF